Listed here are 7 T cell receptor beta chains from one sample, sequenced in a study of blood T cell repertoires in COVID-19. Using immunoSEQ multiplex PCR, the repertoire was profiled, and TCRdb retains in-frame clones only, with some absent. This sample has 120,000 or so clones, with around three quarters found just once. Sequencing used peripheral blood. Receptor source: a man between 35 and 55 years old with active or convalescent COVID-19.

The CDR3 DNA reads as TGTGCCAGCAGTCCACCAGGGGAACCCGCTACCCCCCTCCACTTT. Protein sequence: CASSPPGEPATPLHF. The chain carries TRBV7-9 and TRBJ1-6; D might be TRBD1 (6 bases). Per germline, CDR1 SEHNR and CDR2 FQNEAQ (reference sequence). The germline V and J ends were trimmed by 6 bases and 13 bases, with 22 bases remaining between them. CDR3 size: 15 residues.

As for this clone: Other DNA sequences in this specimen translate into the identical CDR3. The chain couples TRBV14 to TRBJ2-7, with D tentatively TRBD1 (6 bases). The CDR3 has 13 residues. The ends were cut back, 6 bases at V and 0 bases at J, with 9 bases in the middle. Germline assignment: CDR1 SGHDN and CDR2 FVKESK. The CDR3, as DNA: TGTGCCAGCAGTCTGGGACACTCCTACGAGCAGTACTTC. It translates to CASSLGHSYEQYF.

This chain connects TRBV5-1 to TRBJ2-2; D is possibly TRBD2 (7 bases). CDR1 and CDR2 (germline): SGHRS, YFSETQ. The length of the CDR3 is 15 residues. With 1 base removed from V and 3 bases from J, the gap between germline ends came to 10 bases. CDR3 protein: CASSLKGGDTGELFF. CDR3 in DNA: TGCGCCAGCAGCTTGAAAGGGGGGGACACCGGGGAGCTGTTTTTT.

As DNA, the CDR3 is TGTGCCAGCAGCTTAGCTAGGGGCTGGGGGCCCTACGAGCAGTACTTC. It is translated as CASSLARGWGPYEQYF. This rearrangement joins TRBV7-6 to TRBJ2-7; D is perhaps TRBD1 (6 bases). This CDR3 contains 16 residues. V lost 0 bases to trimming and J lost 2 bases, with 14 bases between them. The germline gives CDR1 SGHVS, CDR2 FNYEAQ.

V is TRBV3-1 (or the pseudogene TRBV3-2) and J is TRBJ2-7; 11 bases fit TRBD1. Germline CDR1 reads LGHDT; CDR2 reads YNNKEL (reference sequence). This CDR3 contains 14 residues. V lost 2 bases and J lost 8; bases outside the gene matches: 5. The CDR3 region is CASSQYGQGAKQYF. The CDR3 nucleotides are TGTGCCAGCAGCCAATACGGACAGGGGGCCAAGCAGTACTTC.

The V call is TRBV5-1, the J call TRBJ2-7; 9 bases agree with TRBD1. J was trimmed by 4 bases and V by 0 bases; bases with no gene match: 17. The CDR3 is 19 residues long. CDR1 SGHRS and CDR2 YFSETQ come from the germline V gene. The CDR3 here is CASSLASGTGSFLPYEQYF. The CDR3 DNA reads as TGCGCCAGCAGCTTGGCCTCCGGGACAGGGTCTTTCCTCCCTTACGAGCAGTACTTC.

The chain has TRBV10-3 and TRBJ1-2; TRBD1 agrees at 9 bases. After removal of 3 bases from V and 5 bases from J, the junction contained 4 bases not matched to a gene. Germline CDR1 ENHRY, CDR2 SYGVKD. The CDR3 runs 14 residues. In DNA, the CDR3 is TGTGCCATCAGTGAACCAGACAGGGGGTATGGCTACACCTTC. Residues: CAISEPDRGYGYTF.